This T cell receptor beta chain was recovered during a study of CD8 T cells in Susac syndrome. This clonotype was picked up one time. With random hexamers, reverse transcription was performed on about 0.5 to 1 ug of RNA. TCRdb reprocessed the immunoSEQ multiplex PCR reads with MiXCR, giving one entry per CDR3 protein. The sample contains about 60,000 distinct CDR3 sequences, around 94% of which appear only once. The CDR3 extends over 13 amino acids. V lost 1 base and J lost 4, with 7 bases in between. Germline values: CDR1 SEHNR, CDR2 FQNEAQ (reference sequence). The source is a human donor in good health. The sequenced sample consisted of CD8+ T cells from PBMCs. The chain is built from TRBV7-9 and TRBJ1-1; no reliable D call. The CDR3 region is CASSLGGSTEAFF. DNA for the CDR3: TGTGCCAGCAGCTTAGGGGGTTCCACTGAAGCTTTCTTT.